The 30 T cell receptor beta chains listed next were all sequenced from one sample in a study of blood T cells in healthy people across ages (dated by TCRdb to between 2015 and 2016). Library method: 5' RACE. For sequencing, an Illumina HiSeq 2500 was employed. A second about 7 to 11 cycle PCR used a sample-barcoded 5' primer and a J-beta primer mix. TCRdb's own reprocessing of the public reads used fastp at Q25 and MiXCR and kept productive beta chains. Identical CDR3 protein sequences are pooled into one entry, listed with their most common genes and DNA. Here the sample has just under 750,000 distinct CDR3 sequences; 22% occur a single time. Jointly, the top ten make up roughly a fifth of the sample. The sample was blood. Receptors originate from a man aged 65-85 years in good health.

This clonotype was recorded a few times. The rearrangement links TRBV15 to TRBJ2-7, with a tentative D call TRBD2 (7 bases). The DNA end is more similar to TRBJ2-1, so the J call may be wrong. Per germline, CDR1 LNHNV and CDR2 YYDKDF (reference sequence). CDR3 size: 18 residues. CDR3 coding DNA: TGTGCCACCAGCAGAGATCTTCAGGGAGGGGGATCCTACAATGAGCAGTTCTTC. Translating it yields CATSRDLQGGGSYNEQFF.

This clonotype has just a few counts. This chain uses TRBV5-1 with TRBJ2-1; 9 bases align to TRBD1. Losses at the gene ends were 0 bases for V and 4 bases for J; bases not matched to a gene: 2. This CDR3 spans 15 amino acids. The germline gives CDR1 SGHRS, CDR2 YFSETQ. As DNA, the CDR3 is TGCGCCAGCAGCTTGGGACAGGGGGTTTACAATGAGCAGTTCTTC. Translation: CASSLGQGVYNEQFF.

V usage is TRBV11-2 and J usage is TRBJ1-1; possibly TRBD1 for D (6 bases). The CDR3 loop spans 15 amino acids. Germline lookup yields CDR1 SGHAT and CDR2 FQNNGV. V gave up 3 bases and J gave up 2 bases, with 13 bases separating them. CDR3: CASSFLGQFNTEAFF. The CDR3 DNA is TGTGCCAGCAGCTTTCTAGGACAGTTTAACACTGAAGCTTTCTTT.

The chain has TRBV12-3 or TRBV12-4 and TRBJ2-3; a possible D gene is TRBD1 (6 bases). This CDR3 is built from 13 residues. The ends were cut back, 5 bases at V and 6 bases at J, with 12 bases in the middle. This chain's CDR3 is CASSGTGKDTQYF. The CDR3 DNA reads TGTGCCAGCAGTGGCACAGGGAAGGATACGCAGTATTTT.

The table lists this clonotype with a few counts. The rearrangement uses TRBV6-6 and TRBJ1-1; a possible D gene is TRBD1 (6 bases). V lost 5 bases, J lost 1 base, and 17 bases lay in between. The CDR3 has 16 amino acids. Germline CDR1 is MNHNY and CDR2 is SVGAGI (reference sequence). In DNA, the CDR3 is TGTGCCAGCAGTACCCCGTGGGGAGGGGGGAACACTGAAGCTTTCTTT. This encodes CASSTPWGGGNTEAFF.

This clonotype was seen more than once but under ten times. The chain employs TRBV6-1 and TRBJ2-7; possibly TRBD2 for D (6 bases). Deletions cut 6 bases from V and 2 bases from J, with 20 bases between. The length of the CDR3 is 16 residues. The germline V gene has CDR1 MNHNS and CDR2 SASEGT. The DNA of the CDR3 is TGTGCCAGCAGGCCCACCGTTGCGGGGACCACCTACGAGCAGTACTTC. Encoded protein: CASRPTVAGTTYEQYF.

The chain employs TRBV20-1 and TRBJ2-5, with D unresolved. CDR1 and CDR2 (germline): DFQATT, SNEGSKA (reference sequence). This CDR3 has 12 amino acids. Trimming took 3 bases from V and 1 from J, leaving 6 bases between them. CDR3 residues: CSASRAQETQYF. For the CDR3, the DNA is TGCAGTGCTAGTCGGGCCCAAGAGACCCAGTACTTC.

V usage is TRBV20-1 and J usage is TRBJ2-1, with unresolved D. Germline V CDR1 and CDR2: DFQATT, SNEGSKA (reference sequence). V was trimmed by 6 bases and J by 4 bases, leaving 16 bases between them. The CDR3 spans 14 residues. The CDR3 here is CSARALQLYNEQFF. DNA for the CDR3: TGCAGTGCAAGGGCCCTTCAACTATACAATGAGCAGTTCTTC.

In this sample, this clonotype turned up a few times. The chain uses TRBV28 and TRBJ2-1; D gene uncertain. The length of the CDR3 is 13 residues. Germline assignment: CDR1 MDHEN and CDR2 SYDVKM. The germline V and J ends were trimmed by 7 bases and 0 bases, with 7 bases remaining between them. In DNA, the CDR3 is TGTGCCAGCATCCCCGGCTCCTACAATGAGCAGTTCTTC. As protein: CASIPGSYNEQFF.

This clonotype was detected only a few times. The chain employs TRBV12-3 or TRBV12-4 and TRBJ1-2; a weak D match, TRBD1 (6 bases). The CDR3 runs to 15 residues. Trimming removed 6 bases from V and 2 bases from J, with 16 bases in between. In DNA form, the CDR3 reads TGTGCCAGCAGCTTGGGGAGGGGGTCGAACTATGGCTACACCTTC. It specifies CASSLGRGSNYGYTF.

The chain combines TRBV29-1 with TRBJ1-2; the D gene is possibly TRBD1 (6 bases). The V end was cut by 4 bases, the J end by 4 bases, with 13 bases between. In germline, CDR1 is SQVTM, CDR2 ANQGSEA. This CDR3 region has 13 residues. This CDR3 is CSVAEGERYGYTF. For the CDR3, the DNA is TGCAGCGTTGCGGAGGGGGAGCGCTATGGCTACACCTTC.

The J gene is TRBJ1-3, the V gene TRBV12-3 or TRBV12-4, with D uncertain. V lost 5 bases and J 6 bases, leaving 8 bases between the germline ends. The CDR3 length is 12 residues. CDR3 DNA: TGTGCCAGCAGTCAACTCAAAAACACCATATATTTT. Protein sequence: CASSQLKNTIYF.

CDR3 region: CASTIANYGYTF. In nucleotides, the CDR3 is TGTGCCAGCACCATAGCTAACTATGGCTACACCTTC. The rearrangement joins TRBV28 to TRBJ1-2; no reliable D call. Germline V gene sequence: CDR1 MDHEN, CDR2 SYDVKM. CDR3 length equals 12 residues. The V gene lost 7 bases and the J gene lost 0 bases, with 6 bases spanning the gap.

The genes are TRBV6-1 and TRBJ2-5; D is undetermined. The last part of the DNA fits TRBJ2-1 better; the J call may be wrong. CDR3 size: 14 residues. Germline V CDR1 and CDR2: MNHNS, SASEGT. The CDR3 DNA reads as TGTGCCAGCAGCAAGGTGGAAGGCCACAATGAGCAGTTCTTC. The encoded protein is CASSKVEGHNEQFF.

This chain links TRBV29-1 with TRBJ1-2; 8 bases are a match to TRBD1. The germline V gene encodes CDR1 SQVTM and CDR2 ANQGSEA. The CDR3 runs 13 residues. The V and J ends lost 6 bases and 7 bases, in that order; junction bases with no gene match: 10. The CDR3 protein is CSVLGQGQVGYTF. CDR3 sequence (DNA): TGCAGCGTCCTAGGACAGGGACAGGTTGGCTACACCTTC.

The CDR3 loop reads CSASQRLQETQYF. In DNA form, the CDR3 reads TGCAGTGCTAGTCAGCGTTTACAAGAGACCCAGTACTTC. J is TRBJ2-5 and V is TRBV20-1, with D uncertain. Germline CDR1 reads DFQATT; CDR2 reads SNEGSKA (reference sequence). Between the trimmed V and J ends, which lost 3 bases and 2 bases, there was a span of 10 bases. This CDR3 comprises 13 residues.

There are a few counts of this clonotype. The chain combines TRBV5-6 with TRBJ2-1; D may match TRBD1 or TRBD2 (6 bases each). The CDR3 extends over 18 amino acids. Trimming cost V 3 bases and J 2 bases, with 21 bases left between them. The germline gives CDR1 SGHDT, CDR2 YYEEEE. Here the CDR3 DNA reads TGTGCCAGCAGCTCAAAGGGGGATTCTAGCGCCCCCTACAATGAGCAGTTCTTC. Translating gives CASSSKGDSSAPYNEQFF. Full variable domain (rest looked up from reference TRBV5-6 and TRBJ2-1): DAGVTQSPTHLIKTRGQQVTLRCSPKSGHDTVSWYQQALGQGPQFIFQYYEEEERQRGNFPDRFSGHQFPNYSSELNVNALLLGDSALYLCASSSKGDSSAPYNEQFFGPGTRLTVL.

This clonotype showed up just a few times. This chain links TRBV29-1 with TRBJ2-3; 9 nucleotides match TRBD2. Germline-derived CDR1 and CDR2 are SQVTM and ANQGSEA. The CDR3 has 15 amino acids. Trimming took 4 bases from V and 4 from J; bases not matched to a gene: 9. In DNA form, the CDR3 reads TGCAGCGTTGGACGATCCGGGACTAGCTCAGATACGCAGTATTTT. This encodes CSVGRSGTSSDTQYF.

This clonotype turned up a few times. This chain joins TRBV6-6 and TRBJ2-6, with TRBD1 as a possible D gene (6 bases). CDR3 length: 14 residues. Germline values: CDR1 MNHNY, CDR2 SVGAGI (reference sequence). Trimming removed 0 bases at V and 8 bases at J, with 8 bases between. This CDR3 is CASSYSRGTNVLTF. CDR3 nucleotide sequence: TGTGCCAGCAGTTACTCGAGGGGGACCAACGTCCTGACTTTC.

This clonotype has at least ten counts. The rearrangement joins TRBV12-3 or TRBV12-4 to TRBJ2-1; 7 positions agree with TRBD1. CDR3 length equals 16 residues. V lost 6 bases to trimming and J lost 5 bases; unmatched junction nucleotides: 13. DNA for the CDR3: TGTGCCAGCAGCGAGGGACAGCCAACTCTGCACAATGAGCAGTTCTTC. Translation gives CASSEGQPTLHNEQFF.

The V and J genes are TRBV4-2 and TRBJ2-2; the D gene is possibly TRBD1 (6 bases). Germline V gene data show CDR1 as LGHNA and CDR2 as YNFKEQ. V was shortened by 3 bases and J by 6 bases, with 11 bases between the two germline ends. The CDR3 totals 14 residues. CDR3 in amino acids: CASSHPDRSGELFF. DNA of the CDR3: TGTGCCAGCAGCCATCCCGACAGGTCCGGGGAGCTGTTTTTT.

The chain recombines TRBV7-2 with TRBJ2-1, with D hard to call. The germline V and J ends were trimmed by 1 base and 11 bases, with 15 bases remaining between them. The CDR3 sequence is 14 residues long. Germline-derived CDR1 and CDR2 are SGHTA and FQGNSA. CDR3 sequence reads: CASSLEVGPKQQFF. CDR3 bases: TGTGCCAGCAGCTTAGAGGTTGGCCCCAAGCAGCAGTTCTTC.

This clonotype was counted only a few times. This chain uses TRBV12-3 or TRBV12-4 with TRBJ2-3; D gene unclear. The CDR3 has 14 residues. Trimming left V 5 bases short and J 3 bases short, with 12 bases between. The CDR3 nucleotides are TGTGCCAGCAGTCCCAACGTACCGACAGATACGCAGTATTTT. This gives the protein CASSPNVPTDTQYF.

The J gene is TRBJ1-1, the V gene TRBV7-3; D is possibly TRBD1 (6 bases). V lost 0 bases, J lost 5 bases, and 16 bases lay in between. Germline assignment: CDR1 SGHTA and CDR2 FQGTGA. The CDR3 sequence is 16 residues long. Written as DNA, the CDR3 is TGTGCCAGCAGCTTAACGACCGGGGGCGCGTGGACTGAAGCTTTCTTT. It codes for CASSLTTGGAWTEAFF.

This clonotype has just a few counts. This sequence joins TRBV10-3 and TRBJ2-1; 10 bases match TRBD2. Trimming cost V 3 bases and J 5 bases; bases outside gene matches: 7. Germline V gives CDR1 ENHRY, CDR2 SYGVKD. The CDR3 runs 16 residues. The CDR3 DNA sequence: TGTGCCATCAGTGATTGGGCTAGCGGGGGTAACAATGAGCAGTTCTTC. The encoded protein is CAISDWASGGNNEQFF.

The CDR3 here is CSALGHIGGTDTQYF. CDR3 DNA sequence: TGCAGTGCTCTCGGACACATCGGGGGCACAGATACGCAGTATTTT. The chain has TRBV20-1 and TRBJ2-3; the D gene could be TRBD1 or TRBD2 (5 bases each). Per germline, CDR1 DFQATT and CDR2 SNEGSKA (reference sequence). Trimming removed 5 bases from V and 1 base from J, with 16 bases in between. The CDR3 length is 15 residues.

The chain has TRBV12-3 or TRBV12-4 and TRBJ2-5; 15 bases are shared with TRBD2. The CDR3 spans 16 residues. V lost 5 bases and J lost 6; bases outside the gene matches: 7. DNA of the CDR3: TGTGCCAGCAGTCTCCGGACTAGCGGGGGGGCAAAGACCCAGTACTTC. Translated, it gives CASSLRTSGGAKTQYF.

The genes are TRBV24-1 and TRBJ2-3, with D maybe TRBD2 (6 bases). CDR3 size: 14 residues. V was trimmed by 6 bases and J by 1 base, leaving 10 bases between them. Germline CDR1 is KGHDR and CDR2 is SFDVKD. The CDR3 here is CATSRGFRTDTQYF. CDR3 bases: TGTGCCACCAGTCGGGGGTTCCGCACAGATACGCAGTATTTT.

This clonotype has a handful of counts. CDR3 bases: TGCGCCAGCAGCCAGGGCCCCGGGACTAGCACCTACGAGCAGTACTTC. Protein: CASSQGPGTSTYEQYF. The chain joins TRBV4-1 to TRBJ2-7; TRBD2 matches 9 bases. This CDR3 comprises 16 residues. The germline gives CDR1 MGHRA, CDR2 YSYEKL. J was trimmed by 2 bases and V by 3 bases; bases with no gene match: 8.

The V and J genes are TRBV20-1 and TRBJ2-1; the match to TRBD2 covers 16 bases. The DNA end is a closer match to TRBJ2-5, so the J assignment may be wrong. This CDR3 spans 17 amino acids. Germline CDR1 and CDR2: DFQATT and SNEGSKA (reference sequence). The CDR3 region is CSASGGTSGRARETQYF. DNA for the CDR3: TGCAGTGCTAGTGGAGGGACTAGCGGGAGGGCCAGGGAGACCCAGTACTTC.